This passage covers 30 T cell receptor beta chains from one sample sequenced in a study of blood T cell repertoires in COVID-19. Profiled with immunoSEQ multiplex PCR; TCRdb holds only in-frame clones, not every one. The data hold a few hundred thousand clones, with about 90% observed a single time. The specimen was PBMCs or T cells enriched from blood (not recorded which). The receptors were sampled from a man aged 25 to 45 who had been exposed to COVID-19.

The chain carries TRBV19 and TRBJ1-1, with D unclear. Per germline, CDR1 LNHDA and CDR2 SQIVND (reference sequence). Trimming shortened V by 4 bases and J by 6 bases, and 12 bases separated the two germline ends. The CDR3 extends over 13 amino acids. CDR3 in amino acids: CASSTSGIPEAFF. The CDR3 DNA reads TGTGCCAGTAGTACCAGCGGTATCCCTGAAGCTTTCTTT.

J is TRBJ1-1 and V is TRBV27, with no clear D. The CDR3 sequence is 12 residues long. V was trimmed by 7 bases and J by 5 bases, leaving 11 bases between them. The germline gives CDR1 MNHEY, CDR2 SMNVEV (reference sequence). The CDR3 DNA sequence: TGTGCCAGCACCAACGGCGGAACTGAAGCTTTCTTT. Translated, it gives CASTNGGTEAFF.

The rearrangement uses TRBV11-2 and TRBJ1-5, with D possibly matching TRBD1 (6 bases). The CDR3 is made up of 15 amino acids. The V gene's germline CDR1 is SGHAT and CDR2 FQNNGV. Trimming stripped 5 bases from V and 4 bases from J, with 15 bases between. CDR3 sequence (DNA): TGTGCCAGCAGCCTAACACGACAGGATAATCAGCCCCAGCATTTT. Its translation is CASSLTRQDNQPQHF.

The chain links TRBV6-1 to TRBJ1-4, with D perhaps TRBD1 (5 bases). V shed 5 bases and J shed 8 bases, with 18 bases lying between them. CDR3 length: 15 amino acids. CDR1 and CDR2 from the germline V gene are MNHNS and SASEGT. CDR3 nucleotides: TGTGCCAGCAGTCCACTCAGCAGGGTGATGGAAAAACTGTTTTTT. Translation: CASSPLSRVMEKLFF.

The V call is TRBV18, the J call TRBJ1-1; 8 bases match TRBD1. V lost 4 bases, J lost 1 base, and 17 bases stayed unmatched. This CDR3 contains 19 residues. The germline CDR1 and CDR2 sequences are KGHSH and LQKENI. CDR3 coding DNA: TGTGCCAGCTCACTAAAAGGACAGGGTATAGTAATTGCGAACACTGAAGCTTTCTTT. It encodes CASSLKGQGIVIANTEAFF.

For the CDR3, the DNA is TGTGCCAGCAGCCCTAGCGGGGGGGTGCTCTACGAGCAGTACTTC. As protein: CASSPSGGVLYEQYF. The V gene is TRBV6-2 or TRBV6-3, the J gene TRBJ2-7; 12 bases agree with TRBD2. Germline lookup yields CDR1 MNHEY and CDR2 SVGEGT. V dropped 6 bases and J dropped 3; count of bases not matched to a gene: 6. CDR3 length equals 15 residues.

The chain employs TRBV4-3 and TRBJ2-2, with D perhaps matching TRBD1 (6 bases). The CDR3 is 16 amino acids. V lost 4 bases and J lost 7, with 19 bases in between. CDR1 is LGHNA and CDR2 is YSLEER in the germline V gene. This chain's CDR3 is CASSLHSKHRVGELFF. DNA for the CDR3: TGCGCCAGCAGCCTCCATTCAAAACACAGGGTCGGGGAGCTGTTTTTT.

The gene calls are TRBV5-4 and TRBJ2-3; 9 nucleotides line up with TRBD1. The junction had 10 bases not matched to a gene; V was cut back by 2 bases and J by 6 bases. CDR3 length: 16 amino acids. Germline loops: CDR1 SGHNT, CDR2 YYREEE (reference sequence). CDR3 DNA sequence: TGTGCCAGCAGCTTAACAGGGGGCGGAAAATTGGATACGCAGTATTTT. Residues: CASSLTGGGKLDTQYF. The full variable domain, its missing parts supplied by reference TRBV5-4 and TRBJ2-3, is ETGVTQSPTHLIKTRGQQVTLRCSSQSGHNTVSWYQQALGQGPQFIFQYYREEENGRGNFPPRFSGLQFPNYSSELNVNALELDDSALYLCASSLTGGGKLDTQYFGPGTRLTVL.

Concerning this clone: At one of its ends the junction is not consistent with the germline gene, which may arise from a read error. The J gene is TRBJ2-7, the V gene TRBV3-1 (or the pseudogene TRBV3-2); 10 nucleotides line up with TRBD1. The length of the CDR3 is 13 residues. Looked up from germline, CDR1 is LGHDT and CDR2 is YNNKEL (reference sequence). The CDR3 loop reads CASSQGDRGREDF. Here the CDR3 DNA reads TGTGCCAGCAGCCAAGGTGACAGGGGGCGCGAGGACTTC.

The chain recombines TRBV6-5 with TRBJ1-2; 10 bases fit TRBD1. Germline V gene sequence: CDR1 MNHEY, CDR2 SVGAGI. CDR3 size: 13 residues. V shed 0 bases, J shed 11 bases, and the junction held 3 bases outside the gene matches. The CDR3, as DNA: TGTGCCAGCAGTTACTCGAGACAGGGGGCTTACACCTTC. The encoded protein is CASSYSRQGAYTF.

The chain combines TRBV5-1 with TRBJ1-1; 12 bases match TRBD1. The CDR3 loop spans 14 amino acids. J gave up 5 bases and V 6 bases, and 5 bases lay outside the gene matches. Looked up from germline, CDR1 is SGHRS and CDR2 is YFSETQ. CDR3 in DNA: TGCGCCAGCAATAGGGACAGGGGGCCGACTGAAGCTTTCTTT. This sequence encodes CASNRDRGPTEAFF.

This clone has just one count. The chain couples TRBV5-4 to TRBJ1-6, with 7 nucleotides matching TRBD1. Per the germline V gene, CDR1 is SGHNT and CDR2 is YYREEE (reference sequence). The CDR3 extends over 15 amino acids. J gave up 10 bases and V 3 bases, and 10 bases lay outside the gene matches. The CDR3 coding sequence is TGTGCCAGCAGCTCAACGACAGGGCAGGGGTCACCCCTCCACTTT. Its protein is CASSSTTGQGSPLHF. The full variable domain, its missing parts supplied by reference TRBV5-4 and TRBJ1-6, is ETGVTQSPTHLIKTRGQQVTLRCSSQSGHNTVSWYQQALGQGPQFIFQYYREEENGRGNFPPRFSGLQFPNYSSELNVNALELDDSALYLCASSSTTGQGSPLHFGNGTRLTVT.

This chain's CDR3 is CASRGQSSYNSPLHF. In nucleotides, the CDR3 is TGTGCCAGTAGAGGACAGAGCTCCTATAATTCACCCCTCCACTTT. The V gene is TRBV19, the J gene TRBJ1-6, with a weak D call TRBD1 (6 bases). There are 15 residues in the CDR3. Trimming stripped 6 bases from V and 0 bases from J, with 9 bases between. Germline CDR1 LNHDA, CDR2 SQIVND (reference sequence).

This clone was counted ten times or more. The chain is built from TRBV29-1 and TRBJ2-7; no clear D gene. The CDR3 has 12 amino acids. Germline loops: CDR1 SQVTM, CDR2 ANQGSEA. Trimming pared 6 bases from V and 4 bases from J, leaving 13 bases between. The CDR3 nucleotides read TGCAGCGTGGGCTTAACAGAGTACGAGCAGTACTTC. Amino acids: CSVGLTEYEQYF.

CDR3 loop: CASGLGESGELFF. CDR3 nucleotide sequence: TGTGCTAGTGGTTTGGGAGAGTCCGGGGAGCTGTTTTTT. The rearrangement links TRBV12-5 to TRBJ2-2, with unresolved D. CDR1 and CDR2 (germline): LGHNT, FRNRAP. Trimming took 1 base from V and 6 from J, leaving 6 bases between them. The CDR3 contains 13 residues.

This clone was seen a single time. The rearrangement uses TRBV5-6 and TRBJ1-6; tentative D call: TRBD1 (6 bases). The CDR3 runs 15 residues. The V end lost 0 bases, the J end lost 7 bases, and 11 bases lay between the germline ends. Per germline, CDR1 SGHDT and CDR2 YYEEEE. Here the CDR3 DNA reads TGTGCCAGCAGCTTGGTACAGGGAGGGAATTCACCCCTCCACTTT. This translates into CASSLVQGGNSPLHF.

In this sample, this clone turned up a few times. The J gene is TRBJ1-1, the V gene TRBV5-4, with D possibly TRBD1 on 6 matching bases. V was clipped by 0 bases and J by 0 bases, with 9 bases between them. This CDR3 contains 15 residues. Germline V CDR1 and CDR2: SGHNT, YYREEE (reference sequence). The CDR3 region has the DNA TGTGCCAGCAGCTTGGCAGGGGTAATGAACACTGAAGCTTTCTTT. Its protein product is CASSLAGVMNTEAFF.

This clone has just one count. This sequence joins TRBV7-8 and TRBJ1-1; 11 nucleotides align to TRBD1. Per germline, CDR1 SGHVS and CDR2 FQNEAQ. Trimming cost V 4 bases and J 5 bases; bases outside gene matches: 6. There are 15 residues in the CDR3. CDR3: CASSYKDRGLTEAFF. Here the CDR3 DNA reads TGTGCCAGCAGCTATAAGGACAGGGGGCTTACTGAAGCTTTCTTT. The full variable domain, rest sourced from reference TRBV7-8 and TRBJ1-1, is GAGVSQSPRYKVAKRGQDVALRCDPISGHVSLFWYQQALGQGPEFLTYFQNEAQLDKSGLPSDRFFAERPEGSVSTLKIQRTQQEDSAVYLCASSYKDRGLTEAFFGQGTRLTVV.

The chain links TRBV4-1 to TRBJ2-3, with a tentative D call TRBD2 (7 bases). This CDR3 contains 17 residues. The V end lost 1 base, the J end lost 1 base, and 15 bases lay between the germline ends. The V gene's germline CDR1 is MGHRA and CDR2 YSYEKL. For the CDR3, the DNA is TGCGCCAGCAGCCAAGTTGGGGAGGGGGGCCGCACAGATACGCAGTATTTT. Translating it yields CASSQVGEGGRTDTQYF.

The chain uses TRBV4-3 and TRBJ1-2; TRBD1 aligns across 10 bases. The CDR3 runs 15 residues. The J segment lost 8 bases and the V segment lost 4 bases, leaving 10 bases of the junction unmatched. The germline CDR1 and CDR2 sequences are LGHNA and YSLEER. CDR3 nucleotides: TGCGCCAGCAGCCTACGACAGGGGGCCGTTGGAGGCTACACCTTC. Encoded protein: CASSLRQGAVGGYTF.

The CDR3 DNA is TGTGCCAGCAGTTACTCCTCGGGGACTGATCAGCCCCAGCATTTT. It encodes CASSYSSGTDQPQHF. The chain employs TRBV6-5 and TRBJ1-5; tentatively, D is TRBD1 (5 bases). Looked up from germline, CDR1 is MNHEY and CDR2 is SVGAGI. The V end lost 0 bases, the J end lost 5 bases, and 11 bases lay between the germline ends. This CDR3 spans 15 amino acids.

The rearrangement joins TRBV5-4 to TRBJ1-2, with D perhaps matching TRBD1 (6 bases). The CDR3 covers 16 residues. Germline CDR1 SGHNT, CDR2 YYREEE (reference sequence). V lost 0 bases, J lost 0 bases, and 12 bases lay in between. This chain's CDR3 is CASSLDGTPANYGYTF. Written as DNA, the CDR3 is TGTGCCAGCAGCTTGGACGGGACACCTGCTAACTATGGCTACACCTTC.

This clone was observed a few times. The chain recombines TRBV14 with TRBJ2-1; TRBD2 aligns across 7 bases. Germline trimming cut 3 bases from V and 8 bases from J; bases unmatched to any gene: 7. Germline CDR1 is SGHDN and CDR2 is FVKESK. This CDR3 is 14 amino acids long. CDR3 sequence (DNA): TGTGCCAGCAGCCAGGCTTTGGGGGGGGATGAGCAGTTCTTC. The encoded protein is CASSQALGGDEQFF.

In DNA, the CDR3 is TGTGCCAGCAGCCTCGGGGGAACGAACACCGGGGAGCTGTTTTTT. Its protein product is CASSLGGTNTGELFF. The chain couples TRBV9 to TRBJ2-2; maybe TRBD2 (6 bases). Trimming pared 4 bases from V and 0 bases from J, leaving 10 bases between. The CDR3 is 15 residues long. Germline CDR1 reads SGDLS; CDR2 reads YYNGEE.

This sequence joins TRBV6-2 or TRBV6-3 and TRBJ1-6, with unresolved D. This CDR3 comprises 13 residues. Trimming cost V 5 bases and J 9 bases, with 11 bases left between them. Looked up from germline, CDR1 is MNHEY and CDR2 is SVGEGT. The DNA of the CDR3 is TGTGCCAGCAGTCCGGTGAAAGTTTCACCCCTCCACTTT. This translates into CASSPVKVSPLHF.

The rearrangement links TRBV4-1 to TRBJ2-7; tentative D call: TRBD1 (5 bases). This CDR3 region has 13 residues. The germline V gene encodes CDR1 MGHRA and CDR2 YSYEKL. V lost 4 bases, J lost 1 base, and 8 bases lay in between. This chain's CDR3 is CASSLRQSYEQYF. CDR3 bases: TGCGCCAGCAGCCTCCGACAGTCCTACGAGCAGTACTTC.

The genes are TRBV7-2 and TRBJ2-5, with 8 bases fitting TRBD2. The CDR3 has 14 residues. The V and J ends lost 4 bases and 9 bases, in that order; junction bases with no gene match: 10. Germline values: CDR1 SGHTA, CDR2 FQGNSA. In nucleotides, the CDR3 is TGTGCCAGCAGCTCGACGGGGGGGCCGTCCGCCCAGTACTTC. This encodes CASSSTGGPSAQYF.

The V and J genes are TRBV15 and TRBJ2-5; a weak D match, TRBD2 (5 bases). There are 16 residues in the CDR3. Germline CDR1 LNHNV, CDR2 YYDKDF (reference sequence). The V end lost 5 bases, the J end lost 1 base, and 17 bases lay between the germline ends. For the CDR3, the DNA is TGTGCCACCAGCGGTACTTTAGGACTCACCCAAGAGACCCAGTACTTC. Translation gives CATSGTLGLTQETQYF.

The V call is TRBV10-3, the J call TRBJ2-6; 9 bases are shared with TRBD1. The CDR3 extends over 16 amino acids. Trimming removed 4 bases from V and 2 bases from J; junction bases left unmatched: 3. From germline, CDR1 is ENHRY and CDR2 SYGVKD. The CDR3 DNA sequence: TGTGCCATCAGTGGGACAGGGGTGCCTGGGGCCAACGTCCTGACTTTC. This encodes CAISGTGVPGANVLTF.

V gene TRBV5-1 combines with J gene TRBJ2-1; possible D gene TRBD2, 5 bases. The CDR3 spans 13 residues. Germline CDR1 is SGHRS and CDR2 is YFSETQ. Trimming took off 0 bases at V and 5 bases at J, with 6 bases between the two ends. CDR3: CASSLDGNNEQFF. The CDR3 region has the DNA TGCGCCAGCAGCTTGGACGGGAACAATGAGCAGTTCTTC.